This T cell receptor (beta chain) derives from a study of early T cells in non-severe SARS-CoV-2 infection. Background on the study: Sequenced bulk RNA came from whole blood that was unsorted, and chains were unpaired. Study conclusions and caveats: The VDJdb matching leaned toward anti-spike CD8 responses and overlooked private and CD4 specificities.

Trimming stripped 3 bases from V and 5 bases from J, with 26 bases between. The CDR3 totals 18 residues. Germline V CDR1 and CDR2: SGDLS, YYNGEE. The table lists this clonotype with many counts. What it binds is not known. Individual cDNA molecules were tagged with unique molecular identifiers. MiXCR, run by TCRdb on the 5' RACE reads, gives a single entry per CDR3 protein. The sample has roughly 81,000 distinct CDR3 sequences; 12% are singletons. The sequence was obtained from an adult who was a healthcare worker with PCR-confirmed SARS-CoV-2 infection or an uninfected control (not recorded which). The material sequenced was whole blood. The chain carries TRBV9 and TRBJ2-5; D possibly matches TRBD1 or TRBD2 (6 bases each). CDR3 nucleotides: TGTGCCAGCAGCGCCCCCCCAAGGGGGGTTAAAGGCTTGGAGACCCAGTACTTC. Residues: CASSAPPRGVKGLETQYF.